This T cell receptor (beta chain) was sequenced during a study of blood T cell repertoires in COVID-19. Study-level background: T cells, B-cell-depleted T cells, or PBMCs provided the cDNA or gDNA that served as material.

This CDR3 comprises 19 residues. V was pared by 0 bases and J by 0 bases, with 5 bases of the junction left unmatched. CDR1 is SGHRS, CDR2 YFSETQ, per germline. This table comes from immunoSEQ multiplex PCR, and its TCRdb copy is limited to in-frame clones, with some not included. The sample has about 58,000 clones, 75% to 90% seen once. The V call is TRBV5-1, the J call TRBJ2-1; 14 bases are shared with TRBD2. Input material: peripheral blood. This TCR came from a woman between 65 and 79 years old with active COVID-19. CDR3 DNA sequence: TGCGCCAGCAGCTTGGCCGGGACTAGCGGGAGTAGCTCCTACAATGAGCAGTTCTTC. It specifies CASSLAGTSGSSSYNEQFF.